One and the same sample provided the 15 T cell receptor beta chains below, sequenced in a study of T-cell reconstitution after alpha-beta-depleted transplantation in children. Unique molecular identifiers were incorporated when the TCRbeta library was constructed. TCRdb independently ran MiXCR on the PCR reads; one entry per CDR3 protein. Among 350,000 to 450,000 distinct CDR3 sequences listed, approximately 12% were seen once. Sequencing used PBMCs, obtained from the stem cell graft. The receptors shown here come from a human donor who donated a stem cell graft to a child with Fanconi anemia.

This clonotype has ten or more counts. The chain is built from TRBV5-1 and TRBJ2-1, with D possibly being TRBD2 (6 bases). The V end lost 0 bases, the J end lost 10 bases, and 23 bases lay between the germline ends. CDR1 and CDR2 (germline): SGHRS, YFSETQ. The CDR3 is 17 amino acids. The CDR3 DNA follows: TGCGCCAGCAGCTTGGGTGATGAGGGACTCCCCTCGAAGGAGCAGTTCTTC. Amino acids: CASSLGDEGLPSKEQFF.

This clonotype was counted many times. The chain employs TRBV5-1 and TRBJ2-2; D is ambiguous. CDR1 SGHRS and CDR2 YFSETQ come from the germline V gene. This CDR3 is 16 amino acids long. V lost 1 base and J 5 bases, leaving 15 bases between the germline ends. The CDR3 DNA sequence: TGCGCCAGCAGCTTGTATGAGGATTTAAAAACCGGGGAGCTGTTTTTT. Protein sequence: CASSLYEDLKTGELFF.

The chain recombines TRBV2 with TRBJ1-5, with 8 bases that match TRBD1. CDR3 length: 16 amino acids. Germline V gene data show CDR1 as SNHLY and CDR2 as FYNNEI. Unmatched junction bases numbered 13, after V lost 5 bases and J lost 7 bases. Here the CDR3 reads CASSLRTGTGAQPQHF. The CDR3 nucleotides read TGTGCCAGCAGTCTCAGGACAGGGACCGGGGCGCAGCCCCAGCATTTT.

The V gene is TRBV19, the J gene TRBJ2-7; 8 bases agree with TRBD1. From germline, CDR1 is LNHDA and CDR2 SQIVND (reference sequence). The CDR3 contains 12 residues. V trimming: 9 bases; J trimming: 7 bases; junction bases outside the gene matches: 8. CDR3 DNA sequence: TGTGCCAGCTCCCAGGGGGCGAGAGAGCAGTACGTC. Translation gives CASSQGAREQYV.

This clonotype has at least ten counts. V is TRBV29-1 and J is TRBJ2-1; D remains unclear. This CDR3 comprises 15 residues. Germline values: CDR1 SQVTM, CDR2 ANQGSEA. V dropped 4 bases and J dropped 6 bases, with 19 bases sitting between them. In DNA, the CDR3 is TGCAGCGTTGGACCTCCTATGTCGGGCCTCAATGAGCAGTTCTTC. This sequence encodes CSVGPPMSGLNEQFF.

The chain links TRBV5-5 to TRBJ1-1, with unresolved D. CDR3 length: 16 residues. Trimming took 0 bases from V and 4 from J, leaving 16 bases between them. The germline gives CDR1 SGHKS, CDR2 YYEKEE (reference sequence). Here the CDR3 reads CASSLEFVGFATEAFF. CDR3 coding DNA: TGTGCCAGCAGCTTGGAGTTCGTCGGGTTCGCCACTGAAGCTTTCTTT.

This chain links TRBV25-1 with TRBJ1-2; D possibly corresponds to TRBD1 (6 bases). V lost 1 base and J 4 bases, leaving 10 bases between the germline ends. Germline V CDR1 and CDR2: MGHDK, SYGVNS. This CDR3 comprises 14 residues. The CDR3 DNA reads TGTGCCAGCAGTGAATCCGGACAGCTCTATGGCTACACCTTC. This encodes CASSESGQLYGYTF.

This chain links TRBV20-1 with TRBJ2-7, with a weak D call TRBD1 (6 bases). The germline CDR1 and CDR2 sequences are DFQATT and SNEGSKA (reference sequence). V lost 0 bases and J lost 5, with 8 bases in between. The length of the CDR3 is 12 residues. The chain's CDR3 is CSAREGGNEQYF. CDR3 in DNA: TGCAGTGCTAGAGAAGGGGGAAACGAGCAGTACTTC.

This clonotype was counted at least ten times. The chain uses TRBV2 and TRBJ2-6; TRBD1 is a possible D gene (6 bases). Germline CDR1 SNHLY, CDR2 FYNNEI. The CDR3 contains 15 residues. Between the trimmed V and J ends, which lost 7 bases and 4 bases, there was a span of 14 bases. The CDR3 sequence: CASKGDRSGANVLTF. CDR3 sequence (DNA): TGTGCCAGCAAGGGGGATCGGTCAGGGGCCAACGTCCTGACTTTC. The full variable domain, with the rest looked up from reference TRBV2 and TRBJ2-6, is EPEVTQTPSHQVTQMGQEVILRCVPISNHLYFYWYRQILGQKVEFLVSFYNNEISEKSEIFDDQFSVERPDGSNFTLKIRSTKLEDSAMYFCASKGDRSGANVLTFGAGSRLTVL.

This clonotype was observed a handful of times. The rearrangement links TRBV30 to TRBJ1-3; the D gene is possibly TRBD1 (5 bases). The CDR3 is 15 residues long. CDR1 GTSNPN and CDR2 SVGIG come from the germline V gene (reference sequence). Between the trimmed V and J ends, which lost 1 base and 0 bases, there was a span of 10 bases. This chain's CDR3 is CAWSEGSYSGNTIYF. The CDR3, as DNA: TGTGCCTGGAGTGAGGGGTCTTACTCTGGAAACACCATATATTTT.

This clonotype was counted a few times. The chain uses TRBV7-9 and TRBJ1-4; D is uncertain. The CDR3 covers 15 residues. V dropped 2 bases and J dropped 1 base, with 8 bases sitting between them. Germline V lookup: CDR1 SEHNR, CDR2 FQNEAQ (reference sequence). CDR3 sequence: CASSLPGGTNEKLFF. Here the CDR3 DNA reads TGTGCCAGCAGCTTACCGGGCGGAACTAATGAAAAACTGTTTTTT. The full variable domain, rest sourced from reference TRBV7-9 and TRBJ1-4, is DTGVSQNPRHKITKRGQNVTFRCDPISEHNRLYWYRQTLGQGPEFLTYFQNEAQLEKSRLLSDRFSAERPKGSFSTLEIQRTEQGDSAMYLCASSLPGGTNEKLFFGSGTQLSVL.

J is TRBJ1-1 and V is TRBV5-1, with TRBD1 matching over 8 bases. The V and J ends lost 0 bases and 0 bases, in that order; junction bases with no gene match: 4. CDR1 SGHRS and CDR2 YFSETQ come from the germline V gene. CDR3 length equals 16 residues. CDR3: CASSLDGQGMNTEAFF. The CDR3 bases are TGCGCCAGCAGCTTGGACGGACAGGGCATGAACACTGAAGCTTTCTTT.

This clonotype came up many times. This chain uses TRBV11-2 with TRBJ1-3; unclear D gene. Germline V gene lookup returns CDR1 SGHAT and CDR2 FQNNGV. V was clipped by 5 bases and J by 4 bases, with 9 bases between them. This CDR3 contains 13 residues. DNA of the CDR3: TGTGCCAGCAGCACGGACCTAGGAAACACCATATATTTT. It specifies CASSTDLGNTIYF.

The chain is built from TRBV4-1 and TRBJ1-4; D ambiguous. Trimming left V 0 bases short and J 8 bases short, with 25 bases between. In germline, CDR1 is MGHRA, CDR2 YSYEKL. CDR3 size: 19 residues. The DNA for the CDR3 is TGCGCCAGCAGCCAAGATCCCAATATGATCGGAAGGAGGGAGGAAAAACTGTTTTTT. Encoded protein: CASSQDPNMIGRREEKLFF.

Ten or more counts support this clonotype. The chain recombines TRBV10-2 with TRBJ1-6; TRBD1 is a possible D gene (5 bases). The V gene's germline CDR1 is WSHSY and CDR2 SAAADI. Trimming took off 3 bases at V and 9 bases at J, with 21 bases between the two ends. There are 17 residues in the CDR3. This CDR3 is CASSEQGWGQGISPLHF. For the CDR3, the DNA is TGCGCCAGCAGTGAACAAGGTTGGGGTCAGGGCATTTCACCCCTCCACTTT.